This is a list of T cell receptor beta chains from one sample in a study of blood T cells in healthy people across ages. TCRdb processed the 5' RACE reads anew with MiXCR; each CDR3 protein has one entry. Altogether about 690,000 distinct CDR3 sequences are present, less than 45% being singletons, with the ten largest covering around 30%. The specimen sequenced was blood. These receptors were taken from a man aged 80 or over in good health. The CDR3 runs from the conserved cysteine through the conserved F or W. A D gene is named only where the DNA matches it firmly. Clone size is stated in some rows and not others, as once, few, many or a class when expanded.

>TRBD1|TRBJ2-7|few|TRBV6-1
TGTGCCAGCAAATACCGGGACAGTATTATCGAAGTCGGCTACGAGCAGTACTTC
CASKYRDSIIEVGYEQYF
>.|TRBJ2-2|.|TRBV11-2
TGTGCCAGCAGCCCAGGGCCAACGGGCGGGGAGCTGTTTTTT
CASSPGPTGGELFF
>.|TRBJ1-1|.|TRBV20-1
TGCAGTGGTTCACTTTACGGTGAGACGACTTTCTTT
CSGSLYGETTFF
>.|TRBJ1-4|.|TRBV30
TGTGCCTGGAGTTCGACTAATGAAAAACTGTTTTTT
CAWSSTNEKLFF
>TRBD2|TRBJ2-2|many|TRBV7-2
TGTGCCAGCAGCGCCTGGGACTATTACACCGGGGAGCTGTTTTTT
CASSAWDYYTGELFF
>TRBD1|TRBJ1-1|.|TRBV6-6
TGTGCCAGCAGTTTACAGGGGGCGGATTACACTGAAGCTTTCTTT
CASSLQGADYTEAFF
>.|TRBJ2-1|few|TRBV2
TGTGCCAGCAGTGTCGCCAGAGACAATGAGCAGTTCTTC
CASSVARDNEQFF
>.|TRBJ1-6|.|TRBV7-2
TGTGCCAGCAGTTCTCGAGTGGGACGCTATAATTCACCCCTCCACTTT
CASSSRVGRYNSPLHF
>TRBD1|TRBJ2-6|.|TRBV7-6
TGTGCCAGCGGTTACCATCCGGGACAGGGATCATCTGGGGCCAACGTCCTGACTTTC
CASGYHPGQGSSGANVLTF
>TRBD1|TRBJ2-7|once|TRBV3-1
TGTGCCAGCAGCCAAGGTCGCGGACAGGGGCAGTACTTC
CASSQGRGQGQYF